Shown below are 7 T cell receptor beta chains from a single sample sequenced in a study of monozygotic twins with inflammatory bowel disease. Each CDR3 protein gets one entry in TCRdb, which reprocessed the 5' RACE reads and gives no DNA. This table lists more than 300,000 distinct CDR3 sequences. Sequenced sample: blood. These receptors all stem from a human donor with ulcerative colitis or Crohn's disease, or a healthy co-twin of an affected twin (not recorded which).

The J gene is TRBJ2-7, the V gene TRBV4-3. Looked up from germline, CDR1 is LGHNA and CDR2 is YSLEER. The CDR3 runs to 15 residues. Here the CDR3 reads CASSQEDGESYEQYF.

The chain is built from TRBV9 and TRBJ2-5; TCRdb outputs TRBD2, but without DNA this stays unchecked. Germline V gene lookup returns CDR1 SGDLS and CDR2 YYNGEE. The CDR3 consists of 18 residues. CDR3 sequence: CASSVVASGGENQETQYF.

This chain uses TRBV12-3 or TRBV12-4 with TRBJ1-4. This CDR3 has 15 amino acids. This CDR3 is CASRFLGATNEKLFF.

The CDR3 region is CASSQDGGVYTGELFF. The chain joins TRBV14 to TRBJ2-2; TCRdb returns TRBD2, unconfirmable since there is no DNA. Germline-derived CDR1 and CDR2 are SGHDN and FVKESK. CDR3 length: 16 residues. The variable domain in full, with the rest retrieved from reference TRBV14 and TRBJ2-2, is EAGVTQFPSHSVIEKGQTVTLRCDPISGHDNLYWYRRVMGKEIKFLLHFVKESKQDESGMPNNRFLAERTGGTYSTLKVQPAELEDSGVYFCASSQDGGVYTGELFFGEGSRLTVL.

This rearrangement joins TRBV7-2 to TRBJ2-2; TCRdb calls TRBD2, which cannot be checked without DNA. The germline CDR1 and CDR2 sequences are SGHTA and FQGNSA. The CDR3 is 15 amino acids. The CDR3 loop reads CASSLRREGTGELFF.

The chain has TRBV20-1 and TRBJ2-1; TCRdb indicates TRBD1, and absent DNA this call remains unverified. The V gene's germline CDR1 is DFQATT and CDR2 SNEGSKA (reference sequence). The length of the CDR3 is 15 residues. This chain's CDR3 is CSAGGRQGARNEQFF.

The gene calls are TRBV6-5 and TRBJ1-6. The CDR3 has 15 residues. Germline values: CDR1 MNHEY, CDR2 SVGAGI. CDR3: CASSYSNLGYSPLHF.